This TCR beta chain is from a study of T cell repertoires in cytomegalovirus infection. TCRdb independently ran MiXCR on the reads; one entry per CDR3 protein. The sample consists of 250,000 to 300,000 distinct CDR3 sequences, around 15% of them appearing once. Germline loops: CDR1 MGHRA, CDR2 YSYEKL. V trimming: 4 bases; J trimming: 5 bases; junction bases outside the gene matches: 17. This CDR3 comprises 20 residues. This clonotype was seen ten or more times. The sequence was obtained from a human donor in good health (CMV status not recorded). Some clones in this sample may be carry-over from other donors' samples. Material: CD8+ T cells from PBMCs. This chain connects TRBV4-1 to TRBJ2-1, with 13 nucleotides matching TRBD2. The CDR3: CASSPLTLTSGGARDNEQFF. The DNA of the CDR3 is TGCGCCAGCAGCCCCCTGACCCTCACTAGCGGGGGGGCGCGAGACAATGAGCAGTTCTTC.